This T cell receptor (beta chain) was documented in a study of PD-L1 blockade in urothelial cancer. This table comes from immunoSEQ multiplex PCR, and its TCRdb copy is limited to in-frame clones, with some not included. The data contain around 50,000 clones, approximately 90% of them singletons. The sample's time point: peripheral blood 6 weeks after treatment start. Urothelial carcinoma in patients was locally advanced or metastatic. V lost 4 bases, J lost 2 bases, and 4 bases stayed unmatched. This CDR3 has 15 residues. Germline V lookup: CDR1 SEHNR, CDR2 FQNEAQ (reference sequence). J is TRBJ2-3 and V is TRBV7-9, with TRBD2 matching 9 bases. This clonotype was obtained from a man in his fifties or sixties with urothelial cancer. The material was PBMCs, obtained around atezolizumab (anti-PD-L1) treatment. The CDR3 spells CASSYAGGPTDTQYF. CDR3 bases: TGTGCCAGCAGCTATGCGGGGGGGCCCACAGATACGCAGTATTTT.